This T cell receptor beta chain stems from a study of blood T cell repertoires in COVID-19 (TCRdb year 2020). Concerning the study at large: The collaborator samples originated in the United States, Italy and Spain and spanned the acute and convalescent phases of COVID-19. The material from the prospective study consisted of cDNA or gDNA derived from T cells, B-cell-depleted T cells, or PBMCs. Deeply sampled blood TCRbeta repertoires from subjects exposed to, actively infected with, or recovered from COVID-19 were included in the dataset. The repertoires were made available in a free public database intended to serve as a resource for research on the immune response to SARS-CoV-2. Samples came from the ongoing ImmuneRACE study (first 160 participants) plus 1,254 subjects from 6 global collaborators. Sample metadata almost always included a de-identified subject ID, COVID-19 status, age in years and sex. Where available, HLA class I and class II types were taken from metadata supplied by the sample provider and were not determined by assay-based typing.

Study-wide conclusions, independent of this receptor: How much clinical and demographic metadata was included differed by source and by participant, and the metadata was provided uncurated.

CDR1 and CDR2, per the germline V gene, are SGHVS and FNYEAQ. The CDR3 covers 17 residues, taking in both the cysteine and the valine. The retained sequence is limited to the CDR3, 51 bases, with the frame set at the first base. V and J lose 1 base and 0 bases, and a span of 16 bases separates them. Participants in the prospective study were aged about 18 to 95 years, lived in about two dozen United States geographic areas, and enrolled through a virtual design. Cohort assignment in the prospective study relied on participant-reported clinical history from a screening survey and a study questionnaire. Recovered participants in ImmuneRACE Cohort 3 were defined by two consecutive negative NP/OP PCR tests, clearance by a healthcare professional, or resolution of symptoms. In the prospective study, whole blood, serum and a nasopharyngeal or oropharyngeal swab were collected from each participant by mobile phlebotomists. Prospective study participants could optionally give additional blood draws and questionnaires over an approximately 2-month period. Blood samples from the prospective study were shipped frozen or at room temperature prior to DNA extraction.

This clone occurred once. Its antigen specificity is not known. No clone much larger than this one lies a single base away; base qualities are absent. TCRbeta CDR3 regions were amplified from genomic DNA by means of the immunoSEQ Assay, a bias-controlled multiplex PCR. The original methods were these. The number of nucleated cells in each sample was estimated by amplification of reference gene primers within the assay. Sequence reads were collapsed and filtered to measure the absolute abundance of every unique TCRbeta CDR3 rearrangement. For each sample, productive Simpson clonality was calculated by taking the square root of Simpson's diversity index across productive rearrangements. TCRdb holds this immuneACCESS table with in-frame rearrangements only. Some clones are missing; in checked studies, unresolved V genes explain under half, and the rest has no known cause. V, J and clone size were drawn from that table, and D and trimming were deduced from the DNA. The sample yields over 150,000 clones; approximately 80% were counted once. 12% of the sample is in the top ten clones.

The chain is encoded by TRBV7-6 joined to TRBJ2-7; TRBD2 is possibly the D segment (7 matching bases). This clonotype was obtained from a man aged 35 to 55 who had recovered from COVID-19. Sequencing was done on a sample of PBMCs or T cells enriched from blood (not recorded which). The nucleotides are TGTGCCAGCAGCTTAGGGCGGGGGCGGAAATCCTCCTACGAGCAGTACGTC. Translated, it gives CASSLGRGRKSSYEQYV.